This T cell receptor (beta chain) derives from a study of CXCR3-negative and CXCR3-positive naive CD8 T cells. The libraries of TRB cDNA were prepared using 5' RACE with UMI labels. TCRdb reworked the 5' RACE reads into one entry per CDR3 protein, no DNA. Seen in this sample are 130,000 or so distinct CDR3 sequences; the ten most common clones hold around 0.41%. About this clonotype itself: The antigen remains undetermined.

Findings and caveats of the study: CXCR3-positive naive cells carried more hydrophobic TRB CDR3s than CXCR3-negative naive cells did.

Germline CDR1 and CDR2: SQVTM and ANQGSEA. This CDR3 is 12 amino acids long. The sequencing sample was made of naive CXCR3+ CD8+ T cells from blood. Subset described: CD45RO-CCR7+CD27+CD95- naive CD8+ T cells expressing CXCR3 (TNR3+). This receptor was obtained from a human donor in good health. Some clones in this sample may be carry-over from other donors' samples. The chain employs TRBV29-1 and TRBJ1-1; TCRdb calls TRBD1, which cannot be checked without DNA. The CDR3 here is CSVLQGNTEAFF.